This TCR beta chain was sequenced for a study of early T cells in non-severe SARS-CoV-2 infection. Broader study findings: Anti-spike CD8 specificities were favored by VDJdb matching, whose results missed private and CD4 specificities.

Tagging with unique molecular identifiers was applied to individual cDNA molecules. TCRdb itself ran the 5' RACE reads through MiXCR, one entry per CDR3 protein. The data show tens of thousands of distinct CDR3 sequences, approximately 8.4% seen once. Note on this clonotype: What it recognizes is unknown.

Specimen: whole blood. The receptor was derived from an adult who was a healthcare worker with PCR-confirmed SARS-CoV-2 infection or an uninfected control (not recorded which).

The CDR3 DNA reads TGTGCCAGTCAAAGGACAGCCGCAGATACGCAGTATTTT. It encodes CASQRTAADTQYF. The rearrangement joins TRBV6-5 to TRBJ2-3; possibly TRBD1 for D (6 bases). Looked up from germline, CDR1 is MNHEY and CDR2 is SVGAGI. The CDR3 sequence is 13 residues long. V was trimmed by 9 bases and J by 4 bases, leaving 14 bases between them.